What follows describes a single T cell receptor (beta chain). Antigen: not known. The sample comes from a study of PD-1 blockade in classical Hodgkin lymphoma. Study-level background: Once every 2 weeks, patients received intravenous nivolumab at 3 mg/kg.

With no exception, relapse followed autologous stem cell transplantation in all patients, and brentuximab vedotin exposure varied. Isolation of CD4+ T cells from thawed PBMCs was performed by magnetic negative selection. Generated by immunoSEQ multiplex PCR, the TCRdb table keeps only in-frame clones and is missing some. The profile covers over 30,000 clones, with around 90% appearing a single time and around 0.25% taken by the ten largest. General observations from the study: By C4D1 there was a significant rise in CD4+ TCR diversity but not in CD8+ TCR diversity.

The CDR3 spans 14 residues. With 8 bases removed from V and 7 bases from J, the gap between germline ends came to 20 bases. Germline lookup yields CDR1 KGHSH and CDR2 LQKENI. The sample was CD4+ T cells from blood, taken at baseline. The genes are TRBV18 and TRBJ1-2; D is perhaps TRBD1 (5 bases). This TCR came from a human donor with classical Hodgkin lymphoma. Written as DNA, the CDR3 is TGTGCCAGCGGACAACCCCCGGAGACATCTGGCTACACCTTC. Translated, it gives CASGQPPETSGYTF.